Listed below are T cell receptor beta chains from one sample, sequenced in a study of regulatory and conventional T cells in RAG deficiency. The table came from immunoSEQ multiplex PCR; TCRdb's copy has only in-frame clones and leaves some out. Of tens of thousands of clones in the sample, 90% to 95% were seen once. These data were also filed under a second study, of regulatory T cells.

Sequencing used CD4+ T cells sorted from blood. The source of these receptors is a human donor in good health. Both conserved end residues are part of each CDR3. The listing skips clone size in some rows; elsewhere it reads once, few, many or a size class.

j_gene	v_gene	abundance	CDR3aa
TRBJ2-2	TRBV10-1	NA	CASSSLRGELFF
TRBJ2-3	TRBV5-6	NA	CASRMGLANIPDTQYF
TRBJ2-2	TRBV29-1	NA	CSVPGLAEGRGELFF
TRBJ2-1	TRBV5-4	NA	CASSSPGGGYNEQFF
TRBJ1-2	TRBV10-3	NA	CAISEGAGKGFNYGYTF
TRBJ2-5	TRBV7-2	NA	CASSVGETQYF
TRBJ2-5	TRBV6-6	NA	CASSYQAGGPETQYF
TRBJ2-1	TRBV10-3	NA	CAISGGLGRNEQFF
TRBJ1-1	TRBV2	once	CASSAHAGRAPLNTEAFF
TRBJ2-7	TRBV9	NA	CASSVVADNGYEQYF
TRBJ1-1	TRBV29-1	few	CSVDPWGGVNTEAFF
TRBJ2-1	TRBV27	NA	CASSLAGGYNEQFF
TRBJ1-6	TRBV18	NA	CASSLGTGGSPLHF
TRBJ2-4	TRBV9	NA	CASSVSGGPPYF
TRBJ2-2	TRBV2	NA	CASSEWEMANTGELFF
TRBJ1-4	TRBV5-4	NA	CASSVDGGQFNEKLFF
TRBJ2-1	TRBV28	NA	CASSDQGSTGEQFF
TRBJ2-2	TRBV27	few	CASSRSLGRGVTGELFF
TRBJ2-2	TRBV29-1	NA	CSVRSTGELFF
TRBJ1-1	TRBV29-1	NA	CSVVWQLNTEAFF
TRBJ1-4	TRBV6-1	NA	CATESRGDEKLFF
TRBJ2-7	TRBV28	NA	CASSLQGYEQYF
TRBJ1-5	TRBV5-1	NA	CASSLGDRNQPQHF
TRBJ2-7	TRBV11-1	NA	CASSRGQGVYEQYF
TRBJ2-2	TRBV10-2	NA	CASSEFGLFTGELFF
TRBJ2-2	TRBV9	NA	CASSVRSNPGELFF
TRBJ1-5	TRBV4-1	NA	CASSQSPLHRRNQPQHF
TRBJ1-2	TRBV5-1	NA	CASSPGQGHGYTF
TRBJ2-3	TRBV5-8	NA	CASSKESSSTDTQYF
TRBJ1-2	TRBV6-5	NA	CASSQTGYGYTF
TRBJ1-1	TRBV11-3	NA	CASTPQGTEKAFF
TRBJ1-6	TRBV5-1	NA	CASSLAWDRINSPLHF
TRBJ2-7	TRBV4-1	NA	CASSQDHMAGYEQYF
TRBJ2-6	TRBV13	NA	CASSWVKRSGANVLTF
TRBJ1-4	TRBV30	NA	CAWSVRQGAEKLFF
TRBJ2-7	TRBV5-8	NA	CASSIGTPQSYEQYF
TRBJ2-1	TRBV7-3	NA	CASSASGGFNEQFF
TRBJ1-1	TRBV29-1	once	CSVSQDWNTEAFF
TRBJ1-2	TRBV30	NA	CAWSSTGGYGYTF
TRBJ1-1	TRBV18	NA	CASSPPNRGNTEAFF